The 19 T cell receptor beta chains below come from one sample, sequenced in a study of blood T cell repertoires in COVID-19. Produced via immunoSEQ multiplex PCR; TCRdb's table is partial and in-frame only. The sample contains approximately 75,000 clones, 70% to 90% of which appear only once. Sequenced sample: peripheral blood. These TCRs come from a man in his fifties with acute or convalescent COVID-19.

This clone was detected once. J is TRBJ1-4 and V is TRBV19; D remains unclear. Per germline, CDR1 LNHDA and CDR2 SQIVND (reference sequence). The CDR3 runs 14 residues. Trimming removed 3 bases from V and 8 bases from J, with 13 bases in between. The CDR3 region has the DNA TGTGCCAGTAGTATCGGCGGGGAAATCGAAAAACTGTTTTTT. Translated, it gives CASSIGGEIEKLFF.

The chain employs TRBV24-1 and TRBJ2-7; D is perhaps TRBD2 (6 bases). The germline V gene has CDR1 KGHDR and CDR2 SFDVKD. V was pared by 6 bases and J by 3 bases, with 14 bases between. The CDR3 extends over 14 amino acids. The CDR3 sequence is CATSLSPGDYEQYF. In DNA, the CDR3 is TGTGCCACCAGTTTGAGTCCGGGGGACTACGAGCAGTACTTC.

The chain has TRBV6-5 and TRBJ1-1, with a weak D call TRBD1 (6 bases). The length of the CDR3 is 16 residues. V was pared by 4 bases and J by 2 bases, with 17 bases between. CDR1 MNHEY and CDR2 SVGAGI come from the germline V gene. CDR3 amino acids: CASSSQPVGGNTEAFF. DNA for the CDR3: TGTGCCAGCAGTTCCCAGCCAGTAGGGGGTAACACTGAAGCTTTCTTT.

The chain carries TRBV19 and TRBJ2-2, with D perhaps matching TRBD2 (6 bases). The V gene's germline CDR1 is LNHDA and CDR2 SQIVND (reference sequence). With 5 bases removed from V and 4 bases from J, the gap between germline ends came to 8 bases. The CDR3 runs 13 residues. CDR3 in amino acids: CASSVGGTGELFF. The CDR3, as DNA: TGTGCCAGTAGTGTCGGGGGCACCGGGGAGCTGTTTTTT. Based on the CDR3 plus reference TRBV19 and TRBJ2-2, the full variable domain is DGGITQSPKYLFRKEGQNVTLSCEQNLNHDAMYWYRQDPGQGLRLIYYSQIVNDFQKGDIAEGYSVSREKKESFPLTVTSAQKNPTAFYLCASSVGGTGELFFGEGSRLTVL.

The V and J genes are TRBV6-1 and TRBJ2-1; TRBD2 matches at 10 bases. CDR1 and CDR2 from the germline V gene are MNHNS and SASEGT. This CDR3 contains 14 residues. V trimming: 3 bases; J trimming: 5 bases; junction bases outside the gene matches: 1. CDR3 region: CASSDSGGNNEQFF. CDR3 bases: TGTGCCAGCAGTGATAGCGGGGGGAACAATGAGCAGTTCTTC.

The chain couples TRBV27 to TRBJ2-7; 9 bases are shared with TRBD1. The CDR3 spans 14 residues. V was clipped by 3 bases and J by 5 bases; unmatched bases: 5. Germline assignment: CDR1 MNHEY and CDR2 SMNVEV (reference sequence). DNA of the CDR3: TGTGCCAGCAGTTTCGCGGACAGGGGCCACGAGCAGTACTTC. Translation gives CASSFADRGHEQYF.

The CDR3: CASSIQGSGTDTQYF. The CDR3 nucleotides are TGCGCCAGCAGTATACAGGGGTCTGGCACAGATACGCAGTATTTT. This chain uses TRBV5-1 with TRBJ2-3; 7 bases are a match to TRBD1. The CDR3 covers 15 residues. CDR1 is SGHRS, CDR2 YFSETQ, per germline. Trimming removed 5 bases from V and 1 base from J; junction bases left unmatched: 7.

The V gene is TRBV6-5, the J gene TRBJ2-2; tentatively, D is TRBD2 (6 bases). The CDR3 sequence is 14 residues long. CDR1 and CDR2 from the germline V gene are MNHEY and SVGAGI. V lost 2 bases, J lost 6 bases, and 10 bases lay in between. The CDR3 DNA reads TGTGCCAGCAGTTACACGGGGGAGGCCGGGGAGCTGTTTTTT. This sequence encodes CASSYTGEAGELFF.

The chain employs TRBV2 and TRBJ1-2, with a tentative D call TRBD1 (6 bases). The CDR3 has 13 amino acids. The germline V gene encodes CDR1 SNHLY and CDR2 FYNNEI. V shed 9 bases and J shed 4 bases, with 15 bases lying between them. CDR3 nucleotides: TGTGCCAGTCCTGTGACAGGCCGCTATGGCTACACCTTC. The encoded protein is CASPVTGRYGYTF.

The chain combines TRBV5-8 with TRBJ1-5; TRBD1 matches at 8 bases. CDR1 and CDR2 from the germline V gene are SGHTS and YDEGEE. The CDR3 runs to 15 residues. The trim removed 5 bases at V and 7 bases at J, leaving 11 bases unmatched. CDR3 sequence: CASRPRTGFGQPQHF. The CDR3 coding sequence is TGTGCCAGCAGACCCCGGACAGGGTTTGGCCAGCCCCAGCATTTT.

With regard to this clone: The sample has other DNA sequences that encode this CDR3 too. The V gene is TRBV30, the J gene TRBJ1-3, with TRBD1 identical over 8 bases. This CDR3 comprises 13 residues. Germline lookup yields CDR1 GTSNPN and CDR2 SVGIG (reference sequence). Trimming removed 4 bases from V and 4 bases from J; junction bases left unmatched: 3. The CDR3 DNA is TGTGCCTGGACAGGGGGCAGCGGAAACACCATATATTTT. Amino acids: CAWTGGSGNTIYF.

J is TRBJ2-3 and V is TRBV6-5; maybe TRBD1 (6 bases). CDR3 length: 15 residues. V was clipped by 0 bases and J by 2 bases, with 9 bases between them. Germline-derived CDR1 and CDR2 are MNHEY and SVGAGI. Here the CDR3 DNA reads TGTGCCAGCAGTTACTCGCACAGGGACACAGATACGCAGTATTTT. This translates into CASSYSHRDTDTQYF.

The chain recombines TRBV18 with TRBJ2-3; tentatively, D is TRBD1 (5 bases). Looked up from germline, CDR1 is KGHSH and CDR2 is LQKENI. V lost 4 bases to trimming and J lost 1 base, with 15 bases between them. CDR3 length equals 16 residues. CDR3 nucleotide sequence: TGTGCCAGCTCACTCAAAAGGGGTAGGGGCACAGATACGCAGTATTTT. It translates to CASSLKRGRGTDTQYF.

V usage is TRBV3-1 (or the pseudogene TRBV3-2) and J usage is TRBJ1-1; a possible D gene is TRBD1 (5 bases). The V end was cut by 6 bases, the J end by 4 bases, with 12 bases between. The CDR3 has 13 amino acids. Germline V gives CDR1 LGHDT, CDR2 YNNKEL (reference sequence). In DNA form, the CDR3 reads TGTGCCAGCAGTCGATCGGGGGGCACTGAAGCTTTCTTT. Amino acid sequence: CASSRSGGTEAFF.

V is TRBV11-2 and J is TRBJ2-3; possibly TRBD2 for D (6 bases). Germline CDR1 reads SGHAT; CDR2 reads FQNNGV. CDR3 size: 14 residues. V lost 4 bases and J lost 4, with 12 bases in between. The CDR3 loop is CASSYRLGPDTQYF. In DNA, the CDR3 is TGTGCCAGCAGCTACCGACTAGGCCCAGATACGCAGTATTTT.

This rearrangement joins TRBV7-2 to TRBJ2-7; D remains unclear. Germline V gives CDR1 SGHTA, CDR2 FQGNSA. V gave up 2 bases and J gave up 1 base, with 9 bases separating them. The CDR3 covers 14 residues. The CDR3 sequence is CASSLSPQSYEQYF. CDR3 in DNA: TGTGCCAGCAGCTTAAGCCCACAGTCCTACGAGCAGTACTTC.

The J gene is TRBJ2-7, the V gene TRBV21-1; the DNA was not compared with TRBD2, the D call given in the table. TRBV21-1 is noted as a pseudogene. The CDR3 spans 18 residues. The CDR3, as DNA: TGTGCCAGCAGCAACACCCCAAATAGCGGGGGGCTTAATTACGAGCAGTACTTC. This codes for CASSNTPNSGGLNYEQYF.

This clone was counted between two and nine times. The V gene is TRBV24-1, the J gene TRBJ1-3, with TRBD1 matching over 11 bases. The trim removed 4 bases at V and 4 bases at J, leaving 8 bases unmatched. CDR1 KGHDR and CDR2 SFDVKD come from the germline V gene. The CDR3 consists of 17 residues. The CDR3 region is CATSDSGQGASGNTIYF. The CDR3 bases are TGTGCCACCAGTGACTCCGGACAGGGGGCGTCGGGAAACACCATATATTTT.

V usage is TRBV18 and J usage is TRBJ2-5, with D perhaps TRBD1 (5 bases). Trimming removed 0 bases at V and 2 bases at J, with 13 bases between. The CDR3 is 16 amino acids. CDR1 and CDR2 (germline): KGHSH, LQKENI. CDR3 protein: CASSPPAGWVQETQYF. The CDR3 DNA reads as TGTGCCAGCTCACCACCGGCAGGGTGGGTTCAAGAGACCCAGTACTTC.